One and the same sample provided the 24 T cell receptor beta chains below, sequenced in a study of metastatic and nonmetastatic thyroid tumors. With MiXCR, TCRdb called clones anew from the PCR reads. This sample has almost 35,000 clones, with 35% found just once. Thyroid surgery took place with no prior treatment in any patient. Sequencing was performed on tumor tissue. The receptors shown here come from a female donor with papillary thyroid cancer or a benign thyroid nodule (not recorded which). Some clones in this sample may be carry-over from other donors' samples.

The chain joins TRBV28 to TRBJ2-7; 7 bases line up with TRBD1. The CDR3 length is 16 residues. The J segment lost 3 bases and the V segment lost 7 bases, leaving 15 bases of the junction unmatched. CDR1 MDHEN and CDR2 SYDVKM come from the germline V gene. CDR3 residues: CASTGDVEGARYEQYF. The CDR3 DNA sequence: TGTGCCAGCACCGGAGATGTCGAGGGGGCGCGCTACGAGCAGTACTTC.

CDR3 sequence: CASTPSRDSYGYTF. The DNA of the CDR3 is TGTGCCAGCACCCCTTCTCGGGACAGCTATGGCTACACCTTC. The chain uses TRBV7-2 and TRBJ1-2; 7 nucleotides line up with TRBD1. J lost 4 bases, V lost 7 bases, and 9 bases had no gene match. Germline V gene sequence: CDR1 SGHTA, CDR2 FQGNSA. This CDR3 has 14 residues.

The chain uses TRBV5-1 and TRBJ1-2, with a possible D match to TRBD1 (5 bases). This CDR3 contains 13 residues. The V gene's germline CDR1 is SGHRS and CDR2 YFSETQ. With 1 base removed from V and 6 bases from J, the gap between germline ends came to 10 bases. CDR3 residues: CASSLQGDHGYTF. Written as DNA, the CDR3 is TGCGCCAGCAGCTTGCAAGGGGATCATGGCTACACCTTC.

V is TRBV20-1 and J is TRBJ1-1; tentatively, D is TRBD1 (5 bases). The V gene's germline CDR1 is DFQATT and CDR2 SNEGSKA (reference sequence). This CDR3 has 12 amino acids. V gave up 3 bases and J gave up 3 bases, with 8 bases separating them. DNA of the CDR3: TGCAGTGCTAGCGGAGGGGACACTGAAGCTTTCTTT. It yields the protein CSASGGDTEAFF.

This sequence joins TRBV20-1 and TRBJ1-1; D may be TRBD1 (6 bases). V lost 3 bases, J lost 1 base, and 9 bases lay in between. The CDR3 has 13 amino acids. Germline V gene sequence: CDR1 DFQATT, CDR2 SNEGSKA (reference sequence). CDR3 nucleotide sequence: TGCAGTGCTAGTAGGGGGAGGAACACTGAAGCTTTCTTT. Translated, it gives CSASRGRNTEAFF.

The chain employs TRBV5-1 and TRBJ2-2; D not resolved. CDR3 length: 14 residues. The V and J ends lost 0 bases and 1 base respectively, with 4 bases between them. Germline V gives CDR1 SGHRS, CDR2 YFSETQ. For the CDR3, the DNA is TGCGCCAGCAGCTTGGGCCTGAACACCGGGGAGCTGTTTTTT. Protein: CASSLGLNTGELFF.

The sample holds a few counts of this clone. The rearrangement uses TRBV12-3 or TRBV12-4 and TRBJ2-2; 7 nucleotides line up with TRBD2. After removal of 4 bases from V and 4 bases from J, the junction contained 6 bases not matched to a gene. This CDR3 is 15 amino acids long. CDR3 bases: TGTGCCAGCAGTTCGGCGGGGGAAGGCACCGGGGAGCTGTTTTTT. It encodes CASSSAGEGTGELFF.

This chain links TRBV7-2 with TRBJ2-2; D is unclear. The germline CDR1 and CDR2 sequences are SGHTA and FQGNSA. V was cut by 5 bases and J by 1 base, with 5 bases left in between. The CDR3 is 13 residues long. CDR3 DNA sequence: TGTGCCAGCAGCCTTCGGAACACCGGGGAGCTGTTTTTT. Translation gives CASSLRNTGELFF.

Only one count was recorded for this clone. This chain links TRBV7-2 with TRBJ2-7; no firm D call. V was cut by 2 bases and J by 0 bases, with 11 bases left in between. This CDR3 comprises 15 residues. Looked up from germline, CDR1 is SGHTA and CDR2 is FQGNSA. CDR3 coding DNA: TGTGCCAGCAGCTTATCCGACGTAAGCTCCTACGAGCAGTACTTC. Its protein product is CASSLSDVSSYEQYF.

In its sample, this clone was seen a few times. This sequence joins TRBV19 and TRBJ2-1, with D hard to call. Trimming removed 2 bases at V and 4 bases at J, with 6 bases between. The CDR3 loop spans 13 amino acids. The germline V gene encodes CDR1 LNHDA and CDR2 SQIVND (reference sequence). Here the CDR3 reads CASSIRHYNEQFF. CDR3 DNA sequence: TGTGCCAGTAGTATACGGCATTACAATGAGCAGTTCTTC.

This clone appeared a few times. The V gene is TRBV12-3 or TRBV12-4, the J gene TRBJ1-3, with TRBD1 matching 7 bases. CDR3 length: 13 residues. With 4 bases clipped from V and 7 bases from J, the junction kept 4 bases outside the gene matches. CDR3 amino acids: CASSSVQGNTIYF. The CDR3 DNA sequence: TGTGCCAGCAGTTCGGTACAGGGGAACACCATATATTTT.

V usage is TRBV2 and J usage is TRBJ2-5; 10 bases map to TRBD2. This CDR3 region has 17 residues. J gave up 4 bases and V 1 base, and 9 bases lay outside the gene matches. Germline V gene data show CDR1 as SNHLY and CDR2 as FYNNEI. The chain's CDR3 is CASSEDLAGAEGETQYF. Here the CDR3 DNA reads TGTGCCAGCAGTGAAGACCTAGCGGGAGCCGAAGGAGAGACCCAGTACTTC.

This clone has only a few counts. This chain connects TRBV6-1 to TRBJ2-3; TRBD2 matches at 9 bases. Germline V CDR1 and CDR2: MNHNS, SASEGT. The CDR3 runs to 15 residues. Germline trimming cut 4 bases from V and 2 bases from J; bases unmatched to any gene: 4. CDR3 sequence: CASSGIAGDTDTQYF. For the CDR3, the DNA is TGTGCCAGCAGTGGCATAGCGGGAGACACAGATACGCAGTATTTT.

This clone appeared a few times. The chain couples TRBV2 to TRBJ2-7; D is unresolved. The germline gives CDR1 SNHLY, CDR2 FYNNEI. The CDR3 has 12 residues. Deletions cut 0 bases from V and 12 bases from J, with 12 bases between. For the CDR3, the DNA is TGTGCCAGCAGTGAAGCCTTGCAACGTGGGTACTTC. It specifies CASSEALQRGYF. Filled out from reference TRBV2 and TRBJ2-7, the complete variable domain reads EPEVTQTPSHQVTQMGQEVILRCVPISNHLYFYWYRQILGQKVEFLVSFYNNEISEKSEIFDDQFSVERPDGSNFTLKIRSTKLEDSAMYFCASSEALQRGYFGPGTRLTVT.

The V call is TRBV7-2, the J call TRBJ2-5, with 7 nucleotides matching TRBD2. The CDR3 is 16 amino acids. V gave up 3 bases and J gave up 1 base; unmatched junction bases: 8. Germline values: CDR1 SGHTA, CDR2 FQGNSA. CDR3 residues: CASSLGRGLAQETQYF. Written as DNA, the CDR3 is TGTGCCAGCAGCTTGGGGAGGGGATTGGCCCAAGAGACCCAGTACTTC.

The rearrangement joins TRBV5-1 to TRBJ1-2, with 7 bases aligning to TRBD1. The CDR3 spans 14 residues. The V and J ends lost 0 bases and 3 bases, in that order; junction bases with no gene match: 2. The germline V gene has CDR1 SGHRS and CDR2 YFSETQ. CDR3 nucleotides: TGCGCCAGCAGCTTGGACGGGACAGACTATGGCTACACCTTC. Residues: CASSLDGTDYGYTF.

The chain links TRBV11-2 to TRBJ2-7, with D possibly being TRBD1 (5 bases). Germline CDR1 and CDR2: SGHAT and FQNNGV. The V gene lost 0 bases and the J gene lost 2 bases, with 11 bases spanning the gap. The CDR3 runs to 15 residues. CDR3 DNA: TGTGCCAGCAGCTTAGACAGGGCCGGGCCCTACGAGCAGTACTTC. Its protein product is CASSLDRAGPYEQYF. The variable domain in full, completed from reference TRBV11-2 and TRBJ2-7, reads EAGVAQSPRYKIIEKRQSVAFWCNPISGHATLYWYQQILGQGPKLLIQFQNNGVVDDSQLPKDRFSAERLKGVDSTLKIQPAKLEDSAVYLCASSLDRAGPYEQYFGPGTRLTVT.

This clone appeared once. One end of the junction is discordant with germline, which a read error may explain. The chain carries TRBV15 and TRBJ1-2; 7 bases are a match to TRBD1. CDR1 and CDR2 from the germline V gene are LNHNV and YYDKDF (reference sequence). This CDR3 is built from 16 residues. In DNA form, the CDR3 reads TGCAGGACCAGCAGTTCCCGGGACAGCAAAAACTATGGCTACACCTTC. Its translation: CRTSSSRDSKNYGYTF.

This clone was found many times. The chain joins TRBV24-1 to TRBJ2-1, with 7 bases aligning to TRBD1. After removal of 4 bases from V and 6 bases from J, the junction contained 8 bases not matched to a gene. CDR1 is KGHDR and CDR2 is SFDVKD in the germline V gene. The CDR3 sequence is 15 residues long. The CDR3 here is CATSDIERDSNEQFF. CDR3 in DNA: TGTGCCACCAGTGACATAGAAAGGGACAGCAATGAGCAGTTCTTC.

This clone was observed a few times. The V gene is TRBV19, the J gene TRBJ2-7; D unresolved. CDR3 length: 14 residues. Germline V gene lookup returns CDR1 LNHDA and CDR2 SQIVND (reference sequence). Trimming stripped 3 bases from V and 2 bases from J, with 11 bases between. This CDR3 reads CASSIGSSAYEQYF. The CDR3 DNA is TGTGCCAGTAGTATCGGCAGCTCTGCCTACGAGCAGTACTTC.

This clone was counted between two and nine times. This chain links TRBV5-5 with TRBJ1-5; D remains ambiguous. Per germline, CDR1 SGHKS and CDR2 YYEKEE (reference sequence). Trimming left V 0 bases short and J 2 bases short, with 6 bases between. The CDR3 runs 14 residues. The CDR3 region has the DNA TGTGCCAGCAGCTTGGCCGCTGGCAATCAGCCCCAGCATTTT. Translated: CASSLAAGNQPQHF.

The V and J genes are TRBV28 and TRBJ1-1, with D perhaps matching TRBD1 (5 bases). The CDR3 totals 15 residues. V was shortened by 1 base and J by 2 bases, with 11 bases between the two germline ends. The germline V gene has CDR1 MDHEN and CDR2 SYDVKM. Here the CDR3 DNA reads TGTGCCAGCAGTTTATCGGGGGGTGGCAACACTGAAGCTTTCTTT. As protein: CASSLSGGGNTEAFF.

The gene calls are TRBV19 and TRBJ1-5; D is unresolved. V was trimmed by 1 base and J by 4 bases, leaving 17 bases between them. Germline V gene sequence: CDR1 LNHDA, CDR2 SQIVND (reference sequence). This CDR3 is 17 amino acids long. The CDR3, as DNA: TGTGCCAGTAGTATAGTCTTTTCGGACGGGTGGAATCAGCCCCAGCATTTT. This gives the protein CASSIVFSDGWNQPQHF.

The chain is built from TRBV6-1 and TRBJ1-2, with a possible D match to TRBD1 (5 bases). This CDR3 region has 16 residues. Germline V gives CDR1 MNHNS, CDR2 SASEGT. Trimming pared 6 bases from V and 0 bases from J, leaving 17 bases between. CDR3 loop: CASSNLRGDPNYGYTF. The CDR3 nucleotides are TGTGCCAGCAGCAATCTCCGGGGGGACCCTAACTATGGCTACACCTTC.